This entry describes one T cell receptor (beta chain). What it recognizes is unknown. Researchers made TCR beta libraries by using iRepertoire HTBI primers and running Arm-PCR on CDR3 regions. Via MiXCR, TCRdb re-called the multiplex PCR reads, giving one row per CDR3 protein. The sample consists of roughly 700,000 distinct CDR3 sequences, about 32% of them appearing once. As for time point: persistent/refractory GD, antithyroid drugs over 5 years with positive TRAb. The TCR library used RNA extracted from PBMCs. This record comes from a study of regulatory T cells in long-lasting Graves disease. Overall study findings and caveats: Thyroid tissue was not studied; only peripheral blood was.

Trimming removed 3 bases at V and 2 bases at J, with 22 bases between. This CDR3 is 17 amino acids long. Germline assignment: CDR1 DFQATT and CDR2 SNEGSKA (reference sequence). The rearrangement joins TRBV20-1 to TRBJ1-2, with TRBD1 as a possible D gene (5 bases). The clonotype was recovered from a female donor with Graves disease. The starting material was peripheral blood mononuclear cells (PBMCs), obtained when the disease was refractory, from a patient treated with antithyroid drugs. The CDR3 sequence is CSASAETPDRDNYGYTF. CDR3 sequence (DNA): TGCAGTGCTAGTGCCGAAACCCCCGACAGAGACAACTATGGCTACACCTTC.